One and the same sample provided the 27 T cell receptor beta chains below, sequenced in a study of a mutant IDH1 vaccine in newly diagnosed glioma. The time point: baseline, week 1 (first vaccination visit). Treatment denoted: pre-vaccination baseline after standard-of-care therapy. TCRdb keeps only in-frame clones here, not all; method: immunoSEQ multiplex PCR. This table holds 30,000 to 40,000 clones, roughly 92% found once. The sample consisted of PBMCs, taken from a glioma patient treated with radiotherapy, temozolomide or both. These receptors were obtained from a man aged 18 to 29 with glioma.

The gene calls are TRBV19 and TRBJ1-2; D uncertain. The germline V gene has CDR1 LNHDA and CDR2 SQIVND (reference sequence). This CDR3 comprises 15 residues. With 1 base removed from V and 6 bases from J, the gap between germline ends came to 15 bases. CDR3 region: CASSIGTRRWNGYTF. In DNA form, the CDR3 reads TGTGCCAGTAGTATAGGAACTCGGAGATGGAATGGCTACACCTTC.

Only one count was recorded for this clone. This chain uses TRBV19 with TRBJ2-7; no clear D. The CDR3 is made up of 14 amino acids. Germline V gene data show CDR1 as LNHDA and CDR2 as SQIVND (reference sequence). Trimming removed 3 bases from V and 2 bases from J, with 11 bases in between. This chain's CDR3 is CASSIRDPAYEQYF. DNA for the CDR3: TGTGCCAGTAGTATCCGAGACCCTGCCTACGAGCAGTACTTC. Full variable domain (rest looked up from reference TRBV19 and TRBJ2-7): DGGITQSPKYLFRKEGQNVTLSCEQNLNHDAMYWYRQDPGQGLRLIYYSQIVNDFQKGDIAEGYSVSREKKESFPLTVTSAQKNPTAFYLCASSIRDPAYEQYFGPGTRLTVT.

The chain employs TRBV2 and TRBJ1-2, with 8 bases identical to TRBD1. The V and J ends lost 4 bases and 1 base, in that order; junction bases with no gene match: 8. This CDR3 has 16 amino acids. Germline CDR1 is SNHLY and CDR2 is FYNNEI. CDR3 region: CASSGKTGVHNYGYTF. CDR3 DNA: TGTGCCAGCAGTGGGAAGACAGGGGTGCATAACTATGGCTACACCTTC.

V and J are TRBV30 and TRBJ2-5; 13 bases are shared with TRBD2. Per the germline V gene, CDR1 is GTSNPN and CDR2 is SVGIG (reference sequence). CDR3 length: 17 amino acids. V gave up 1 base and J gave up 4 bases; unmatched junction bases: 9. In nucleotides, the CDR3 is TGTGCCTGGAGTGGAGCCCGGACTAGCGGGAGCCGAGAGACCCAGTACTTC. Its translation: CAWSGARTSGSRETQYF.

The rearrangement joins TRBV4-1 to TRBJ1-1; TRBD1 aligns across 8 bases. The V and J ends lost 1 base and 6 bases, in that order; junction bases with no gene match: 4. Germline loops: CDR1 MGHRA, CDR2 YSYEKL. This CDR3 spans 14 amino acids. CDR3 sequence reads: CASSQVTGGSEAFF. CDR3 nucleotide sequence: TGCGCCAGCAGCCAAGTTACAGGGGGGTCTGAAGCTTTCTTT.

The genes are TRBV6-1 and TRBJ2-7; 9 bases map to TRBD2. The CDR3 runs 14 residues. Germline V lookup: CDR1 MNHNS, CDR2 SASEGT. J was trimmed by 0 bases and V by 4 bases; bases with no gene match: 1. As DNA, the CDR3 is TGTGCCAGCAGTGGGACTAGCGACTCCTACGAGCAGTACTTC. It codes for CASSGTSDSYEQYF.

This clone was seen a single time. This chain links TRBV7-9 with TRBJ1-2; tentatively, D is TRBD1 (6 bases). This CDR3 is built from 17 residues. Germline V gene lookup returns CDR1 SEHNR and CDR2 FQNEAQ (reference sequence). The V end lost 1 base, the J end lost 0 bases, and 15 bases lay between the germline ends. The DNA for the CDR3 is TGTGCCAGCAGCTTAGAGGGGGGCAGCGGAGCTAACTATGGCTACACCTTC. Translation: CASSLEGGSGANYGYTF. Combining the CDR3 with reference TRBV7-9 and TRBJ1-2 gives the whole variable domain DTGVSQNPRHKITKRGQNVTFRCDPISEHNRLYWYRQTLGQGPEFLTYFQNEAQLEKSRLLSDRFSAERPKGSFSTLEIQRTEQGDSAMYLCASSLEGGSGANYGYTFGSGTRLTVV.

V and J are TRBV6-1 and TRBJ2-1, with D perhaps TRBD2 (6 bases). Germline lookup yields CDR1 MNHNS and CDR2 SASEGT. CDR3 length: 15 amino acids. The V end was cut by 3 bases, the J end by 7 bases, with 16 bases between. In DNA, the CDR3 is TGTGCCAGCAGTGAGGGGTTTACTAGCTTTAATGAGCAGTTCTTC. Translation: CASSEGFTSFNEQFF.

The chain combines TRBV7-9 with TRBJ2-1; 10 nucleotides align to TRBD2. CDR3 size: 17 residues. Germline assignment: CDR1 SEHNR and CDR2 FQNEAQ (reference sequence). V lost 6 bases to trimming and J lost 4 bases; unmatched junction nucleotides: 12. CDR3 protein: CASSPWGLAGVYNEQFF. In DNA, the CDR3 is TGTGCCAGCAGTCCCTGGGGGCTAGCGGGAGTATACAATGAGCAGTTCTTC. Full variable domain (rest looked up from reference TRBV7-9 and TRBJ2-1): DTGVSQNPRHKITKRGQNVTFRCDPISEHNRLYWYRQTLGQGPEFLTYFQNEAQLEKSRLLSDRFSAERPKGSFSTLEIQRTEQGDSAMYLCASSPWGLAGVYNEQFFGPGTRLTVL.

The rearrangement uses TRBV7-2 and TRBJ1-1; tentatively, D is TRBD1 (5 bases). CDR1 and CDR2 (germline): SGHTA, FQGNSA. The germline V and J ends were trimmed by 1 base and 6 bases, with 12 bases remaining between them. The CDR3 runs 14 residues. CDR3 protein: CASSLEGRWAEAFF. In DNA, the CDR3 is TGTGCCAGCAGCTTAGAGGGGAGGTGGGCTGAAGCTTTCTTT. The entire variable domain, with the rest obtained from reference TRBV7-2 and TRBJ1-1, is as follows: GAGVSQSPSNKVTEKGKDVELRCDPISGHTALYWYRQSLGQGLEFLIYFQGNSAPDKSGLPSDRFSAERTGGSVSTLTIQRTQQEDSAVYLCASSLEGRWAEAFFGQGTRLTVV.

The chain has TRBV28 and TRBJ1-6; no definite D call. Germline loops: CDR1 MDHEN, CDR2 SYDVKM. The length of the CDR3 is 16 residues. V was cut by 3 bases and J by 7 bases, with 16 bases left in between. This CDR3 reads CASSFQLAPSNSPLHF. Written as DNA, the CDR3 is TGTGCCAGCAGTTTCCAGCTAGCCCCATCGAATTCACCCCTCCACTTT.

The chain has TRBV30 and TRBJ1-2, with D unclear. The V gene's germline CDR1 is GTSNPN and CDR2 SVGIG (reference sequence). The V end was cut by 2 bases, the J end by 2 bases, with 9 bases between. The CDR3 consists of 13 residues. CDR3 residues: CAWSFQLNYGYTF. The CDR3 DNA is TGTGCCTGGAGTTTCCAGTTAAACTATGGCTACACCTTC.

The genes are TRBV29-1 and TRBJ1-2; D is uncertain. This CDR3 has 13 amino acids. Germline loops: CDR1 SQVTM, CDR2 ANQGSEA. V shed 4 bases and J shed 3 bases, with 12 bases lying between them. CDR3 DNA sequence: TGCAGCGTTGCGGTCGGGCTTGACTATGGCTACACCTTC. As protein: CSVAVGLDYGYTF.

The chain employs TRBV6-1 and TRBJ1-5; D gene uncertain. The V end lost 4 bases, the J end lost 9 bases, and 7 bases lay between the germline ends. Germline-derived CDR1 and CDR2 are MNHNS and SASEGT. The CDR3 is 11 amino acids. The CDR3: CASSGLGPQHF. DNA for the CDR3: TGTGCCAGCAGTGGACTTGGGCCCCAGCATTTT.

The rearrangement joins TRBV9 to TRBJ1-1; no definite D call. Germline V CDR1 and CDR2: SGDLS, YYNGEE. The CDR3 runs to 16 residues. V lost 0 bases and J 9 bases, leaving 21 bases between the germline ends. This chain's CDR3 is CASSVGADQSSSKAFF. In DNA, the CDR3 is TGTGCCAGCAGCGTAGGGGCAGACCAAAGCTCTTCTAAAGCTTTCTTT.

The chain carries TRBV27 and TRBJ1-5, with 9 bases matching TRBD1. Unmatched junction bases numbered 9, after V lost 6 bases and J lost 6 bases. The length of the CDR3 is 15 residues. Germline lookup yields CDR1 MNHEY and CDR2 SMNVEV (reference sequence). The CDR3 bases are TGTGCCAGCAGCCCGGACAGGGGAAGGAGTCAGCCCCAGCATTTT. As protein: CASSPDRGRSQPQHF.

The rearrangement links TRBV19 to TRBJ1-1, with a possible D match to TRBD1 (5 bases). CDR1 is LNHDA, CDR2 SQIVND, per germline (reference sequence). The V gene lost 5 bases and the J gene lost 3 bases, with 13 bases spanning the gap. This CDR3 has 14 residues. CDR3 region: CASSPGATYTEAFF. The DNA for the CDR3 is TGTGCCAGTAGTCCCGGGGCTACTTACACTGAAGCTTTCTTT.

This clone was seen a few times. The CDR3 DNA follows: TGTGCCAGCAGCTCCAGACAGACTTTCACTGAAGCTTTCTTT. Protein product: CASSSRQTFTEAFF. This sequence joins TRBV9 and TRBJ1-1; TRBD1 might be the D (5 bases). This CDR3 has 14 residues. CDR1 is SGDLS, CDR2 YYNGEE, per germline. The germline V and J ends were trimmed by 4 bases and 4 bases, with 14 bases remaining between them.

This clone was seen once. The chain is built from TRBV7-9 and TRBJ2-1; D is unresolved. V dropped 2 bases and J dropped 6 bases, with 5 bases sitting between them. This CDR3 is built from 12 residues. The germline CDR1 and CDR2 sequences are SEHNR and FQNEAQ (reference sequence). The CDR3 loop is CASSLFVNEQFF. DNA of the CDR3: TGTGCCAGCAGCTTATTCGTCAATGAGCAGTTCTTC. The variable domain in full, completed from reference TRBV7-9 and TRBJ2-1, reads DTGVSQNPRHKITKRGQNVTFRCDPISEHNRLYWYRQTLGQGPEFLTYFQNEAQLEKSRLLSDRFSAERPKGSFSTLEIQRTEQGDSAMYLCASSLFVNEQFFGPGTRLTVL.

The sample holds one count of this clone. The chain combines TRBV5-1 with TRBJ1-1, with D maybe TRBD1 (5 bases). The CDR3 totals 14 residues. V was cut by 1 base and J by 2 bases, with 9 bases left in between. Germline loops: CDR1 SGHRS, CDR2 YFSETQ. CDR3 nucleotides: TGCGCCAGCAGCTTGTCCGGGGGAAACACTGAAGCTTTCTTT. It is translated as CASSLSGGNTEAFF.

This sequence joins TRBV5-4 and TRBJ1-3, with a weak D call TRBD1 (5 bases). The CDR3 is 16 residues long. Germline CDR1 and CDR2: SGHNT and YYREEE (reference sequence). The V end was cut by 0 bases, the J end by 0 bases, with 10 bases between. The CDR3 nucleotides read TGTGCCAGCAGCTTGGGGGGCGCCAACTCTGGAAACACCATATATTTT. Its translation is CASSLGGANSGNTIYF.

The chain is built from TRBV30 and TRBJ2-2, with 9 bases aligning to TRBD1. This CDR3 spans 16 amino acids. The trim removed 3 bases at V and 5 bases at J, leaving 10 bases unmatched. Germline CDR1 is GTSNPN and CDR2 is SVGIG (reference sequence). In DNA, the CDR3 is TGTGCCTGGAGACCAGCAGGGACAGGGAGAACCGGGGAGCTGTTTTTT. Protein product: CAWRPAGTGRTGELFF.

The chain uses TRBV27 and TRBJ1-2; D is ambiguous. The CDR3 loop spans 14 amino acids. Trimming removed 8 bases from V and 4 bases from J, with 17 bases in between. The germline CDR1 and CDR2 sequences are MNHEY and SMNVEV (reference sequence). As DNA, the CDR3 is TGTGCCAGCGGATCCGCGGTGGGCAGCTATGGCTACACCTTC. It yields the protein CASGSAVGSYGYTF.

The chain couples TRBV30 to TRBJ1-1, with D uncertain. CDR3 length: 11 amino acids. Trimming took 1 base from V and 7 from J, leaving 7 bases between them. From germline, CDR1 is GTSNPN and CDR2 SVGIG (reference sequence). The CDR3 protein is CAWSALIEAFF. CDR3 bases: TGTGCCTGGAGTGCCCTGATTGAAGCTTTCTTT.

CDR3 in DNA: TGCGCCAGCAGCCCCAACGCTGGGGTAGTAGATCCTTTCTTT. It is translated as CASSPNAGVVDPFF. This chain links TRBV5-1 with TRBJ1-1; D remains unclear. V gave up 4 bases and J gave up 12 bases, with 22 bases separating them. CDR3 length equals 14 residues. The germline CDR1 and CDR2 sequences are SGHRS and YFSETQ.

The chain has TRBV4-1 and TRBJ1-6; D may be TRBD1 (5 bases). This CDR3 is 15 amino acids long. Germline assignment: CDR1 MGHRA and CDR2 YSYEKL. Deletions cut 3 bases from V and 7 bases from J, with 13 bases between. The CDR3 coding sequence is TGCGCCAGCAGCCAGAACCGGGACGGAAATTCACCCCTCCACTTT. Translating it yields CASSQNRDGNSPLHF.

In DNA, the CDR3 is TGTGCCAGCAGCCCTTCGACAGGGGTTGGCTATGGCTACACCTTC. It codes for CASSPSTGVGYGYTF. V gene TRBV7-9 combines with J gene TRBJ1-2, with TRBD1 matching over 8 bases. Germline V gives CDR1 SEHNR, CDR2 FQNEAQ (reference sequence). The CDR3 loop spans 15 amino acids. V lost 5 bases, J lost 4 bases, and 9 bases stayed unmatched.